Presented here are 6 T cell receptor beta chains from one specimen sequenced in a study of technical replicates of blood from several donors. Assay: immunoSEQ multiplex PCR; the TCRdb copy retains only in-frame clones and omits some. The sample has around 69,000 clones, around nine tenths seen once. The material sequenced was PBMCs. These receptors were taken from a human donor in good health. Some clones in this sample may be carry-over from other donors' samples.

The chain recombines TRBV9 with TRBJ2-7, with 9 bases that match TRBD1. CDR1 and CDR2 from the germline V gene are SGDLS and YYNGEE. V trimming: 5 bases; J trimming: 5 bases; junction bases outside the gene matches: 8. The CDR3 loop spans 14 amino acids. CDR3 region: CASSIGTGINEQYF. CDR3 coding DNA: TGTGCCAGCAGTATCGGGACAGGGATAAACGAGCAGTACTTC.

This chain links TRBV30 with TRBJ1-1; D is undetermined. V was cut by 5 bases and J by 6 bases, with 19 bases left in between. Germline values: CDR1 GTSNPN, CDR2 SVGIG (reference sequence). This CDR3 has 14 amino acids. The CDR3 coding sequence is TGTGCCTGGTCGAATGGACTTCTGGGTGCTGAAGCTTTCTTT. This encodes CAWSNGLLGAEAFF. Supplemented by reference TRBV30 and TRBJ1-1, the full variable domain reads SQTIHQWPATLVQPVGSPLSLECTVEGTSNPNLYWYRQAAGRGLQLLFYSVGIGQISSEVPQNLSASRPQDRQFILSSKKLLLSDSGFYLCAWSNGLLGAEAFFGQGTRLTVV.

The rearrangement joins TRBV7-7 to TRBJ2-5, with 7 bases that match TRBD1. The CDR3 covers 13 residues. Germline loops: CDR1 SSHAT, CDR2 FNYEAQ (reference sequence). V shed 3 bases and J 3 bases; nucleotides not matched to a gene: 1. The chain's CDR3 is CASSFDREETQYF. Here the CDR3 DNA reads TGTGCCAGCAGCTTCGACAGGGAAGAGACCCAGTACTTC. Filled out from reference TRBV7-7 and TRBJ2-5, the complete variable domain reads GAGVSQSPRYKVTKRGQDVTLRCDPISSHATLYWYQQALGQGPEFLTYFNYEAQPDKSGLPSDRFSAERPEGSISTLTIQRTEQRDSAMYRCASSFDREETQYFGPGTRLLVL.

The chain uses TRBV30 and TRBJ2-2, with 9 bases matching TRBD2. Germline V CDR1 and CDR2: GTSNPN, SVGIG (reference sequence). V was pared by 5 bases and J by 7 bases, with 11 bases of the junction left unmatched. The CDR3 length is 15 residues. CDR3 coding DNA: TGTGCCTGGTCCCGGGGACTAGCTTTATTCGGGGAGCTGTTTTTT. This codes for CAWSRGLALFGELFF. Full variable domain (outside the CDR3, taken from reference TRBV30 and TRBJ2-2): SQTIHQWPATLVQPVGSPLSLECTVEGTSNPNLYWYRQAAGRGLQLLFYSVGIGQISSEVPQNLSASRPQDRQFILSSKKLLLSDSGFYLCAWSRGLALFGELFFGEGSRLTVL.

This chain joins TRBV30 and TRBJ2-7, with D unclear. This CDR3 spans 12 amino acids. The germline gives CDR1 GTSNPN, CDR2 SVGIG (reference sequence). V was clipped by 3 bases and J by 2 bases, with 8 bases between them. CDR3 region: CAWSRVPYEQYF. The CDR3 DNA sequence: TGTGCCTGGAGCCGGGTCCCCTACGAGCAGTACTTC.

This rearrangement joins TRBV19 to TRBJ2-1; 8 nucleotides agree with TRBD2. Germline CDR1 reads LNHDA; CDR2 reads SQIVND (reference sequence). Trimming at V came to 5 bases and at J to 9 bases, leaving 6 bases not matched to a gene. This CDR3 comprises 13 residues. CDR3 protein: CASSASGGGEQFF. DNA for the CDR3: TGTGCCAGTAGTGCCAGCGGGGGTGGTGAGCAGTTCTTC.